This T cell receptor (beta chain) is drawn from a study of T-cell memory formation after mild COVID-19. Study details: TCR clusters largely stayed donor specific.

Study-wide results and limits: Among contracting clones, CD4+ were mainly CM/EM and CD8+ enriched in EMRA.

Per germline, CDR1 SQVTM and CDR2 ANQGSEA. The V end lost 4 bases, the J end lost 0 bases, and 10 bases lay between the germline ends. The length of the CDR3 is 13 residues. This clonotype was seen only a few times. The antigen is unknown. 5'RACE with constant-segment primers yielded barcoded, UMI-tagged TCR alpha and TCR beta cDNA libraries. TCRdb itself ran the 5' RACE reads through MiXCR, one entry per CDR3 protein. Found here are about 350,000 distinct CDR3 sequences, around 15% of them singletons; the top ten hold 22%. The genes are TRBV29-1 and TRBJ2-7; weak D call: TRBD1 (5 bases). The specimen was PBMCs or a T cell subset sorted from them (not recorded which). The TCR comes from a man between 18 and 35 years old who had mild COVID-19 (a few samples of this study predate the infection). Cell type and time point are not known. In DNA, the CDR3 is TGCAGCGTTGGGACATCGAGCTCCTACGAGCAGTACTTC. Its protein is CSVGTSSSYEQYF.